A single sample gave rise to the 30 T cell receptor beta chains below, sequenced in a study of shared clonotypes between healthy human individuals. This table comes from immunoSEQ multiplex PCR, and its TCRdb copy is limited to in-frame clones, with some not included. The sample comprises around 430,000 clones, 79% of which are singletons, and 13% rests with the top ten. Sequenced input: PBMCs. The receptors stem from a woman in her 40s in good health. Some clones in this sample may be carry-over from other donors' samples.

This clone was counted only a few times. The chain has TRBV5-1 and TRBJ1-1; a weak D match, TRBD1 (5 bases). The germline V gene encodes CDR1 SGHRS and CDR2 YFSETQ. Trimming took off 0 bases at V and 3 bases at J, with 12 bases between the two ends. CDR3 length: 15 amino acids. The CDR3 bases are TGCGCCAGCAGCTTGGCCGGGGGGACCGACACTGAAGCTTTCTTT. This gives the protein CASSLAGGTDTEAFF.

Only one count was recorded for this clone. The chain employs TRBV20-1 and TRBJ2-1; no firm D call. The CDR3 has 11 amino acids. V was pared by 1 base and J by 10 bases, with 8 bases between. CDR1 and CDR2 (germline): DFQATT, SNEGSKA (reference sequence). In DNA, the CDR3 is TGCAGTGCTAGAGGAGCATCCGAGCAGTTCTTC. Translating gives CSARGASEQFF.

This sequence joins TRBV7-7 and TRBJ2-2, with 8 bases fitting TRBD2. Trimming removed 4 bases from V and 6 bases from J; junction bases left unmatched: 10. Germline loops: CDR1 SSHAT, CDR2 FNYEAQ (reference sequence). The CDR3 runs 16 residues. For the CDR3, the DNA is TGTGCCAGCAGCTCGGCCGGGACTAGGTCTTCCGGGGAGCTGTTTTTT. Translating it yields CASSSAGTRSSGELFF.

This clone was seen only a few times. The chain couples TRBV4-3 to TRBJ2-7, with TRBD1 matching 9 bases. Germline CDR1 and CDR2: LGHNA and YSLEER. V shed 0 bases, J shed 5 bases, and the junction held 5 bases outside the gene matches. There are 15 residues in the CDR3. The CDR3 loop is CASSQDLGQGDEQYF. As DNA, the CDR3 is TGCGCCAGCAGCCAAGATTTGGGACAGGGCGACGAGCAGTACTTC.

The V call is TRBV10-3, the J call TRBJ2-5; no reliable D call. The ends were cut back, 3 bases at V and 2 bases at J, with 4 bases in the middle. Germline V CDR1 and CDR2: ENHRY, SYGVKD. The CDR3 loop spans 12 amino acids. CDR3: CAISDRQETQYF. The CDR3 DNA reads as TGTGCCATCAGTGACCGTCAAGAGACCCAGTACTTC.

This clone turned up a few times. J is TRBJ1-1 and V is TRBV19; no reliable D call. V shed 0 bases and J shed 1 base, with 6 bases lying between them. CDR3 length: 14 amino acids. Per the germline V gene, CDR1 is LNHDA and CDR2 is SQIVND (reference sequence). CDR3 loop: CASSIDWTNTEAFF. The CDR3 DNA follows: TGTGCCAGTAGTATAGATTGGACGAACACTGAAGCTTTCTTT.

This clone has more than one count but fewer than ten. The chain has TRBV27 and TRBJ1-1, with 10 bases that match TRBD1. The CDR3 is 15 residues long. J lost 3 bases, V lost 10 bases, and 11 bases had no gene match. Per the germline V gene, CDR1 is MNHEY and CDR2 is SMNVEV (reference sequence). CDR3 sequence: CANPWDRGTYTEAFF. DNA of the CDR3: TGTGCCAACCCTTGGGACAGGGGAACGTACACTGAAGCTTTCTTT.

The CDR3 nucleotides are TGTGCCAGCAGCGTATTCGGGCTAGCGGGAACCGGGGAGCTGTTTTTT. Translated: CASSVFGLAGTGELFF. V is TRBV9 and J is TRBJ2-2; 9 bases line up with TRBD2. V was clipped by 1 base and J by 5 bases; unmatched bases: 6. Germline lookup yields CDR1 SGDLS and CDR2 YYNGEE. This CDR3 is built from 16 residues.

The chain links TRBV19 to TRBJ2-5; D might be TRBD1 (7 bases). The germline V gene has CDR1 LNHDA and CDR2 SQIVND (reference sequence). Deletions cut 5 bases from V and 1 base from J, with 17 bases between. The CDR3 is made up of 16 amino acids. The CDR3 reads CASSQNRGGPQETQYF. The CDR3 region has the DNA TGTGCCAGTAGTCAAAACAGGGGAGGACCCCAAGAGACCCAGTACTTC.

The rearrangement joins TRBV27 to TRBJ2-1; the D is unclear. Trimming pared 0 bases from V and 15 bases from J, leaving 15 bases between. Germline loops: CDR1 MNHEY, CDR2 SMNVEV (reference sequence). The length of the CDR3 is 13 residues. This CDR3 is CASSLSVSLGRFF. CDR3 nucleotides: TGTGCCAGCAGTTTATCCGTGTCGCTCGGTCGGTTCTTC.

This sequence joins TRBV5-4 and TRBJ2-1; TRBD2 is a possible D gene (6 bases). CDR3 length: 14 amino acids. Germline values: CDR1 SGHNT, CDR2 YYREEE (reference sequence). V was trimmed by 2 bases and J by 3 bases, leaving 9 bases between them. The CDR3, as DNA: TGTGCCAGCAGCTTTGGGGGAGGCTACAATGAGCAGTTCTTC. Its translation is CASSFGGGYNEQFF.

V is TRBV6-1 and J is TRBJ2-3, with 7 positions matching TRBD2. CDR3 length equals 14 residues. CDR1 is MNHNS and CDR2 is SASEGT in the germline V gene. Losses at the gene ends were 7 bases for V and 0 bases for J; bases not matched to a gene: 4. Here the CDR3 reads CASTGLTSTDTQYF. CDR3 DNA sequence: TGTGCCAGCACGGGACTAACTAGCACAGATACGCAGTATTTT.

The chain carries TRBV5-1 and TRBJ1-3, with unresolved D. Germline-derived CDR1 and CDR2 are SGHRS and YFSETQ. The CDR3 runs 15 residues. Trimming stripped 0 bases from V and 0 bases from J, with 7 bases between. The CDR3, as DNA: TGCGCCAGCAGCTTGGAGGCCTTCTCTGGAAACACCATATATTTT. Translation: CASSLEAFSGNTIYF.

The V gene is TRBV5-6, the J gene TRBJ2-1; D not certain. Per the germline V gene, CDR1 is SGHDT and CDR2 is YYEEEE. This CDR3 is 12 amino acids long. Deletions cut 0 bases from V and 2 bases from J, with 0 bases between. CDR3: CASSLAYNEQFF. CDR3 nucleotides: TGTGCCAGCAGCTTGGCCTACAATGAGCAGTTCTTC.

The CDR3 DNA follows: TGTGCCAGCAGCCTACAGGGGACATCCAATCGTCTGTACTTC. It encodes CASSLQGTSNRLYF. This chain links TRBV5-4 with TRBJ2-4; 7 nucleotides match TRBD1. This CDR3 has 14 residues. The V gene's germline CDR1 is SGHNT and CDR2 YYREEE (reference sequence). Trimming took 4 bases from V and 15 from J; bases not matched to a gene: 16.

The chain employs TRBV5-4 and TRBJ1-1, with 9 bases aligning to TRBD1. With V trimmed by 5 bases and J by 5 bases, 7 bases remained unmatched. This CDR3 spans 14 amino acids. Germline V CDR1 and CDR2: SGHNT, YYREEE (reference sequence). The CDR3 is CASRSHRGRTEAFF. The CDR3 nucleotides read TGTGCCAGCAGATCCCACAGGGGGCGAACTGAAGCTTTCTTT.

This clone was seen a handful of times. The chain combines TRBV18 with TRBJ1-5; a weak D match, TRBD1 (5 bases). The CDR3 is 11 amino acids. V lost 2 bases to trimming and J lost 9 bases, with 5 bases between them. Per the germline V gene, CDR1 is KGHSH and CDR2 is LQKENI. The CDR3 loop is CASSPGGPQHF. The CDR3 DNA is TGTGCCAGCTCACCAGGGGGGCCCCAGCATTTT.

The rearrangement links TRBV28 to TRBJ2-1; 10 bases agree with TRBD2. The CDR3 has 12 residues. Germline CDR1 MDHEN, CDR2 SYDVKM. CDR3 nucleotide sequence: TGTCAAGCGGGAGGGGTGGGGAATGAGCAGTTCTTC. Translation: CQAGGVGNEQFF.

V and J are TRBV28 and TRBJ2-7, with 10 bases fitting TRBD1. Germline trimming cut 4 bases from V and 5 bases from J; bases unmatched to any gene: 17. The V gene's germline CDR1 is MDHEN and CDR2 SYDVKM. The CDR3 is 18 residues long. Written as DNA, the CDR3 is TGTGCCAGCAGTTCCCCGGGGACAGGGGCGCCAATGCTAAACGAGCAGTACTTC. Translation: CASSSPGTGAPMLNEQYF.

The chain links TRBV2 to TRBJ2-1, with no clear D. V was clipped by 5 bases and J by 9 bases, with 17 bases between them. Germline assignment: CDR1 SNHLY and CDR2 FYNNEI. CDR3 length: 14 residues. This CDR3 is CASSRDHAAGEQFF. CDR3 coding DNA: TGTGCCAGCAGTCGAGACCACGCGGCTGGTGAGCAGTTCTTC.

Comments on this clone: The sample contains more than one DNA sequence encoding this CDR3. V is TRBV5-1 and J is TRBJ2-6; no definite D call. Germline V gene data show CDR1 as SGHRS and CDR2 as YFSETQ. CDR3 length equals 15 residues. Trimming pared 1 base from V and 0 bases from J, leaving 5 bases between. This chain's CDR3 is CASSLRPSGANVLTF. For the CDR3, the DNA is TGCGCCAGCAGCTTGAGGCCCTCTGGGGCCAACGTCCTGACTTTC.

The CDR3 reads CASSIQREQYF. The CDR3 bases are TGTGCCAGCAGCATCCAGCGAGAGCAGTACTTC. The chain combines TRBV7-2 with TRBJ2-7, with D unclear. V was pared by 5 bases and J by 7 bases, with 9 bases between. CDR3 size: 11 residues. The germline CDR1 and CDR2 sequences are SGHTA and FQGNSA.

The chain carries TRBV5-1 and TRBJ2-5, with no clear D. Deletions cut 1 base from V and 2 bases from J, with 12 bases between. The CDR3 sequence is 15 residues long. The germline V gene has CDR1 SGHRS and CDR2 YFSETQ. As DNA, the CDR3 is TGCGCCAGCAGCTTGATAATAGGCGGTCAAGAGACCCAGTACTTC. Translated, it gives CASSLIIGGQETQYF.

J is TRBJ2-7 and V is TRBV2, with D possibly matching TRBD1 (5 bases). Germline assignment: CDR1 SNHLY and CDR2 FYNNEI. There are 15 residues in the CDR3. V was cut by 2 bases and J by 0 bases, with 11 bases left in between. DNA for the CDR3: TGTGCCAGCAGTGAATGGGGCAGGCGCTCCTACGAGCAGTACTTC. Translating gives CASSEWGRRSYEQYF.

CDR3 sequence (DNA): TGTGCCAGCAGCTCCGGGACACTTTACACTGAAGCTTTCTTT. The encoded protein is CASSSGTLYTEAFF. V usage is TRBV7-9 and J usage is TRBJ1-1, with D possibly being TRBD1 (6 bases). CDR1 SEHNR and CDR2 FQNEAQ come from the germline V gene (reference sequence). The V end was cut by 4 bases, the J end by 3 bases, with 12 bases between. This CDR3 is built from 14 residues.

This sequence joins TRBV7-9 and TRBJ1-2; a possible D gene is TRBD1 (5 bases). This CDR3 has 15 residues. CDR1 and CDR2 (germline): SEHNR, FQNEAQ (reference sequence). The V gene lost 3 bases and the J gene lost 4 bases, with 15 bases spanning the gap. The CDR3 DNA is TGTGCCAGCAGCTTGCTGGACACCACCATCTATGGCTACACCTTC. This sequence encodes CASSLLDTTIYGYTF.

The genes are TRBV7-7 and TRBJ2-2, with 7 bases lining up with TRBD2. The CDR3 covers 15 residues. Germline-derived CDR1 and CDR2 are SSHAT and FNYEAQ (reference sequence). Trimming cost V 5 bases and J 1 base; bases outside gene matches: 4. The CDR3 sequence: CASSPTSQNTGELFF. CDR3 nucleotides: TGTGCCAGCAGCCCGACTAGCCAGAACACCGGGGAGCTGTTTTTT.

This clone was seen only once. This sample includes further DNA sequences coding for the same CDR3. The V gene is TRBV15, the J gene TRBJ2-7; D not certain. CDR1 and CDR2 (germline): LNHNV, YYDKDF (reference sequence). The V gene lost 0 bases and the J gene lost 3 bases, with 6 bases spanning the gap. CDR3 length equals 13 residues. CDR3 sequence reads: CATSRDLGYEQYF. CDR3 nucleotide sequence: TGTGCCACCAGCAGAGATTTAGGCTACGAGCAGTACTTC. Together with reference TRBV15 and TRBJ2-7, the CDR3 gives the full variable domain: DAMVIQNPRYQVTQFGKPVTLSCSQTLNHNVMYWYQQKSSQAPKLLFHYYDKDFNNEADTPDNFQSRRPNTSFCFLDIRSPGLGDTAMYLCATSRDLGYEQYFGPGTRLTVT.

This clone was picked up one time. The V and J genes are TRBV6-5 and TRBJ2-3; D gene uncertain. V dropped 2 bases and J dropped 0 bases, with 9 bases sitting between them. This CDR3 is 15 amino acids long. CDR1 and CDR2 from the germline V gene are MNHEY and SVGAGI. The CDR3 reads CASSYGQRSTDTQYF. The CDR3 DNA follows: TGTGCCAGCAGTTACGGCCAGCGAAGCACAGATACGCAGTATTTT.

CDR3 sequence (DNA): TGTGCCAGCAGTTTGCTAGCGGGAAGGGACGAGCAGTACTTC. As protein: CASSLLAGRDEQYF. This sequence joins TRBV28 and TRBJ2-7; 9 bases agree with TRBD2. The CDR3 has 14 residues. The V gene end was trimmed by 3 bases and the J gene end by 5 bases; junction bases not matched to a gene: 5. Germline CDR1 reads MDHEN; CDR2 reads SYDVKM.